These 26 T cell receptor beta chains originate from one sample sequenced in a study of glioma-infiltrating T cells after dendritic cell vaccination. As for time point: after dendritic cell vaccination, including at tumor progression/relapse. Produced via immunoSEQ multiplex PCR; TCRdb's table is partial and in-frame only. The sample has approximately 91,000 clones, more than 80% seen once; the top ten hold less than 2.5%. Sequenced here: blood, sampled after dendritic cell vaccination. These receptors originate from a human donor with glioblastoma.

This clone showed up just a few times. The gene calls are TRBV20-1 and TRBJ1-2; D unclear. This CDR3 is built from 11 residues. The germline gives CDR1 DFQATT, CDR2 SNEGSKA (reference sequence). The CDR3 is CGAMGGEDYTF. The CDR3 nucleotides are TGCGGCGCAATGGGTGGGGAGGACTACACCTTC.

The CDR3 DNA follows: TGTGCCAGCAGCCGAAGGGCGGGGAGACAGAACACCGGGGAGCTGTTTTTT. Amino acid sequence: CASSRRAGRQNTGELFF. V gene TRBV7-8 combines with J gene TRBJ2-2; D possibly corresponds to TRBD2 (6 bases). The germline V and J ends were trimmed by 5 bases and 1 base, with 17 bases remaining between them. The CDR3 covers 17 residues. Germline values: CDR1 SGHVS, CDR2 FQNEAQ.

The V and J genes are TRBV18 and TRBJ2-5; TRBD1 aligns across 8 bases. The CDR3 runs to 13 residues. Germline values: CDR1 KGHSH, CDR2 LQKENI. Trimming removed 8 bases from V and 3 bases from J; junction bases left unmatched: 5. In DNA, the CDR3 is TGTGCCAGCGCCCTACAGGGGGAAGAGACCCAGTACTTC. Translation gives CASALQGEETQYF.

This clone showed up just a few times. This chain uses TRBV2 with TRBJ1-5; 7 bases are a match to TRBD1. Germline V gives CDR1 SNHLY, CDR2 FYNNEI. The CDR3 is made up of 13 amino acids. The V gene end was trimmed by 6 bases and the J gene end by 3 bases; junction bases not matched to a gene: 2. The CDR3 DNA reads TGTGCCAGCAGGGGGACAGTCAATCAGCCCCAGCATTTT. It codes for CASRGTVNQPQHF. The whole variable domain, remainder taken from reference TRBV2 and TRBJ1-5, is EPEVTQTPSHQVTQMGQEVILRCVPISNHLYFYWYRQILGQKVEFLVSFYNNEISEKSEIFDDQFSVERPDGSNFTLKIRSTKLEDSAMYFCASRGTVNQPQHFGDGTRLSIL.

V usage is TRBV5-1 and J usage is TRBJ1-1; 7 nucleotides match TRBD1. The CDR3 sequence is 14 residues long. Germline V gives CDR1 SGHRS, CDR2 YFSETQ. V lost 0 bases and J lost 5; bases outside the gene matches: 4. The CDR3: CASSLGQGWTEAFF. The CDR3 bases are TGCGCCAGCAGCTTGGGACAGGGATGGACTGAAGCTTTCTTT.

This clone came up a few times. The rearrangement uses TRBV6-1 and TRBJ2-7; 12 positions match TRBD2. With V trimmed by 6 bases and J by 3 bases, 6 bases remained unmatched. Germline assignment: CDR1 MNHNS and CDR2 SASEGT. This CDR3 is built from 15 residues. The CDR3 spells CASSPLAGGVYEQYV. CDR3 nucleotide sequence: TGTGCCAGCAGCCCTCTAGCGGGAGGGGTCTACGAGCAGTACGTC.

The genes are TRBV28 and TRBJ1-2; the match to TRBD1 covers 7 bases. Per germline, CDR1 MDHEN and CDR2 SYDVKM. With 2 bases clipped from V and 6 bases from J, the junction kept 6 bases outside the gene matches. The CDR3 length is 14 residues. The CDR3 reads CASSLPGQMDGYTF. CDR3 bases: TGTGCCAGCAGTTTACCGGGACAGATGGATGGCTACACCTTC.

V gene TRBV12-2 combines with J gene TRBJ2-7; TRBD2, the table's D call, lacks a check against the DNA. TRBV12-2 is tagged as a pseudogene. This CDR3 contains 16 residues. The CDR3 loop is CASRLRSFGFPYEQYV. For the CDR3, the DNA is TGTGCAAGTCGCTTAAGGAGTTTTGGGTTTCCCTACGAGCAGTACGTC.

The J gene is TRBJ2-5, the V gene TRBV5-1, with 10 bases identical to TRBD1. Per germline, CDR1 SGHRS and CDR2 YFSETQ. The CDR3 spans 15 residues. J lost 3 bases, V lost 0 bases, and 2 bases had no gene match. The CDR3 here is CASSLEGQGKETQYF. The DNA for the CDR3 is TGCGCCAGCAGCTTGGAGGGACAGGGGAAAGAGACCCAGTACTTC.

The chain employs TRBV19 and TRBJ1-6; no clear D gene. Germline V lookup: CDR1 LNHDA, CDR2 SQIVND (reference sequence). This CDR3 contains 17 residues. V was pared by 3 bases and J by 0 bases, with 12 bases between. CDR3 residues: CASSIDSRSSYNSPLHF. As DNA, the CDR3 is TGTGCCAGTAGTATCGACTCAAGGAGCTCCTATAATTCACCCCTCCACTTT.

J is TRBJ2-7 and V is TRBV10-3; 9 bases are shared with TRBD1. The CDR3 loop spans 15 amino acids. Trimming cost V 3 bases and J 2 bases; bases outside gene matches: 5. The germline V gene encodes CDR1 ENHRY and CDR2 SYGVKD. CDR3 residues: CAISDTRDRAYEQYF. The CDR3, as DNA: TGTGCCATCAGTGACACCCGGGACAGGGCCTACGAGCAGTACTTC.

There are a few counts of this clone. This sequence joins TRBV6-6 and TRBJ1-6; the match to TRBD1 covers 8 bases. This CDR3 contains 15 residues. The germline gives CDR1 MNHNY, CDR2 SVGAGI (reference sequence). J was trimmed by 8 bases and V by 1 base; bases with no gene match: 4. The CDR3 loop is CASSYFGTGDSPLHF. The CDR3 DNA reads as TGTGCCAGCAGTTACTTCGGGACAGGCGATTCACCCCTCCACTTT.

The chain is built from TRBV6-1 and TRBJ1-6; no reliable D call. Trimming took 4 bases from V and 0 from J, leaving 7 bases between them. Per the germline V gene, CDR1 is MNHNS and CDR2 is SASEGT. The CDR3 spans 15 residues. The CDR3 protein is CASSGLSSYNSPLHF. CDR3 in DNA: TGTGCCAGCAGTGGACTTAGCTCCTATAATTCACCCCTCCACTTT.

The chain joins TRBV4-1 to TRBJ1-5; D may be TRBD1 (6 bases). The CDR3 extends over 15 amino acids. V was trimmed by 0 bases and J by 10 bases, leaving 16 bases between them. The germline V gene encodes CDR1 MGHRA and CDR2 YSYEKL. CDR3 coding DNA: TGCGCCAGCAGCCAAGACTCAGGGGCCCGGGCCCCCCAGCATTTT. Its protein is CASSQDSGARAPQHF.

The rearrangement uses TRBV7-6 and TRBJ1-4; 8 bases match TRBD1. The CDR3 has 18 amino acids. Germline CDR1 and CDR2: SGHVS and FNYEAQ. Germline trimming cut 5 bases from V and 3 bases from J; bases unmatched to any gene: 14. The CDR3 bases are TGTGCCAGCAGCCCGTACTTGGCAGGGGGCTCTTCTAATGAAAAACTGTTTTTT. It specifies CASSPYLAGGSSNEKLFF.

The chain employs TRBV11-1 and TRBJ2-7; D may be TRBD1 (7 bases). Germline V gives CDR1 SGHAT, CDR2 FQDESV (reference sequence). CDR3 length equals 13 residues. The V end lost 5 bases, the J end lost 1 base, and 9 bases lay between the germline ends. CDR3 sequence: CASSPGGSYEQYV. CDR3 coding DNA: TGTGCCAGCAGCCCAGGGGGGTCCTACGAGCAGTACGTC.

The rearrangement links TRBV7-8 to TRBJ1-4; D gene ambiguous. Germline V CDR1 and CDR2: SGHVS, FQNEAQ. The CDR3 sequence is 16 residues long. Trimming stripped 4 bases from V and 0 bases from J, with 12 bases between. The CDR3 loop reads CASSSGRVATNEKLFF. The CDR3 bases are TGTGCCAGCAGCTCGGGGAGGGTGGCAACTAATGAAAAACTGTTTTTT.

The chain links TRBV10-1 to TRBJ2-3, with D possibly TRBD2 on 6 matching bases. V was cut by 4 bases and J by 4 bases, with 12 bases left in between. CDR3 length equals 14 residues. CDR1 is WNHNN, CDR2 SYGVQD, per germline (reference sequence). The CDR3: CASSGRRDSDTQYF. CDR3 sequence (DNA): TGCGCCAGCAGTGGTCGCCGGGACTCAGATACGCAGTATTTT.

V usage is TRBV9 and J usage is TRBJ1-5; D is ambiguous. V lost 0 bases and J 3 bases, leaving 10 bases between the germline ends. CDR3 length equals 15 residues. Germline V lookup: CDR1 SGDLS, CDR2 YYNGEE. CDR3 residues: CASSVGSNYNQPQHF. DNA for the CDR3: TGTGCCAGCAGCGTAGGGTCTAATTACAATCAGCCCCAGCATTTT.

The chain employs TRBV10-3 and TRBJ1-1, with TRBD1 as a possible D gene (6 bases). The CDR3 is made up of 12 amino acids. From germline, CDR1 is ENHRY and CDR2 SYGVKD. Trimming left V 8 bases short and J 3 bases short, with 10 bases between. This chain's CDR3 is CAIQGLDTEAFF. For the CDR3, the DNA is TGTGCCATCCAGGGGTTGGACACTGAAGCTTTCTTT.

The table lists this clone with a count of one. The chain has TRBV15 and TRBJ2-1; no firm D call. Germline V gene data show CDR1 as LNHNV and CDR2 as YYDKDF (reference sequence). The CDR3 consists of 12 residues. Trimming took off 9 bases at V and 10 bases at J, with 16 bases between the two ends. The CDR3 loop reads CATGSVRREQFF. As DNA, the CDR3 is TGTGCCACAGGTAGTGTGCGGCGAGAGCAGTTCTTC.

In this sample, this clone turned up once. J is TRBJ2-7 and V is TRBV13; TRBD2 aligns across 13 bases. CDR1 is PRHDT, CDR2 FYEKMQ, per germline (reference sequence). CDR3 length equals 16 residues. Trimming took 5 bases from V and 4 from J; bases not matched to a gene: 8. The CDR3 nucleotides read TGTGCCAGCAGCGACCGTGGGACTAGCGGGGTTTACGAGCAGTACTTC. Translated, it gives CASSDRGTSGVYEQYF.

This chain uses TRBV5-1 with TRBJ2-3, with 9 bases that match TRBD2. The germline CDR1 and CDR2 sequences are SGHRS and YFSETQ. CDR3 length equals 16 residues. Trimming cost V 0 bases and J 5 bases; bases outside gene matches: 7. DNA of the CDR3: TGCGCCAGCAGCTTGGGTGTAGCGGGAGTTGAAGATACGCAGTATTTT. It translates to CASSLGVAGVEDTQYF.

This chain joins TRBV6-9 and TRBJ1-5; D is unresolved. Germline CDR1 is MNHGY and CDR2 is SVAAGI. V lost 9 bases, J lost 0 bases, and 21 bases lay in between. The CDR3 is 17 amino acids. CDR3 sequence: CASRAGRGLYSNQPQHF. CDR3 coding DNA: TGTGCCAGTCGGGCGGGCCGCGGATTATATAGCAATCAGCCCCAGCATTTT.

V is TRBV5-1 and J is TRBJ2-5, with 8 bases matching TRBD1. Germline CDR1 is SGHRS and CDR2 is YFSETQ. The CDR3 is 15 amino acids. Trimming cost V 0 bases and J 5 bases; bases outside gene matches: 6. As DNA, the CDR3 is TGCGCCAGCAGCTTGGGCCCGACAGGGGCCGAGACCCAGTACTTC. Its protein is CASSLGPTGAETQYF.

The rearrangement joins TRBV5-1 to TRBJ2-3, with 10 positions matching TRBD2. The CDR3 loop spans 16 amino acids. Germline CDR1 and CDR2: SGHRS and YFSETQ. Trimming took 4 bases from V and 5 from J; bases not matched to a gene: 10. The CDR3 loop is CASSLETSGVGDTQYF. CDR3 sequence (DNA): TGCGCCAGCAGCCTGGAAACTAGCGGGGTGGGAGATACGCAGTATTTT.